The next 11 T cell receptor beta chains were all read from a single sample in a study of cytomegalovirus exposure and HLA in healthy donors. 60 Vbeta and 13 Jbeta primers were used in PCR. Sequencing used immunoSEQ multiplex PCR; TCRdb keeps in-frame clones, though not all of them. Among 99,000 or so clones listed, roughly 15% were seen once. The sample taken for sequencing was PBMCs. These receptors came from a female donor in good health and CMV-seronegative.

This clone was counted between two and nine times. V usage is TRBV6-5 and J usage is TRBJ2-7; 7 positions agree with TRBD1. CDR1 is MNHEY and CDR2 is SVGAGI in the germline V gene. This CDR3 has 14 residues. J was trimmed by 5 bases and V by 2 bases; bases with no gene match: 6. The CDR3 region has the DNA TGTGCCAGCAGTTACAAGGGGGCGGTCAACGAGCAGTACTTC. It translates to CASSYKGAVNEQYF.

This clone turned up a few times. The J gene is TRBJ1-2, the V gene TRBV9; 10 bases map to TRBD1. This CDR3 contains 15 residues. After removal of 2 bases from V and 5 bases from J, the junction contained 6 bases not matched to a gene. Germline values: CDR1 SGDLS, CDR2 YYNGEE. The CDR3 DNA is TGTGCCAGCAGCGTTTCCGGGACAGGGGCATATGGCTACACCTTC. Amino acid sequence: CASSVSGTGAYGYTF. Using reference TRBV9 and TRBJ1-2 for the parts outside the CDR3, the full variable domain is DSGVTQTPKHLITATGQRVTLRCSPRSGDLSVYWYQQSLDQGLQFLIQYYNGEERAKGNILERFSAQQFPDLHSELNLSSLELGDSALYFCASSVSGTGAYGYTFGSGTRLTVV.

This clone was seen more than once but under ten times. CDR3 sequence: CASSVDAGLAHNEQFF. CDR3 in DNA: TGTGCCAGCAGCGTAGATGCCGGACTAGCCCACAATGAGCAGTTCTTC. The V call is TRBV9, the J call TRBJ2-1; 8 bases agree with TRBD2. The CDR3 sequence is 16 residues long. V lost 0 bases, J lost 5 bases, and 7 bases stayed unmatched. The germline V gene encodes CDR1 SGDLS and CDR2 YYNGEE.

This chain links TRBV9 with TRBJ2-5, with 10 bases identical to TRBD2. CDR1 and CDR2 (germline): SGDLS, YYNGEE. The CDR3 loop spans 15 amino acids. The junction had 10 bases not matched to a gene; V was cut back by 6 bases and J by 5 bases. The CDR3 protein is CASNGGTSVWETQYF. CDR3 DNA sequence: TGTGCCAGCAATGGGGGGACTAGCGTCTGGGAGACCCAGTACTTC.

This clone has more than one count but fewer than ten. The chain is built from TRBV7-8 and TRBJ2-1; the D is unclear. The V end was cut by 1 base, the J end by 8 bases, with 12 bases between. The germline CDR1 and CDR2 sequences are SGHVS and FQNEAQ. This CDR3 contains 14 residues. The CDR3 sequence: CASSLVGKRDEQFF. In DNA, the CDR3 is TGTGCCAGCAGCTTAGTGGGCAAACGCGATGAGCAGTTCTTC. The full variable domain, in which reference TRBV7-8 and TRBJ2-1 provide the parts outside the CDR3, is GAGVSQSPRYKVAKRGQDVALRCDPISGHVSLFWYQQALGQGPEFLTYFQNEAQLDKSGLPSDRFFAERPEGSVSTLKIQRTQQEDSAVYLCASSLVGKRDEQFFGPGTRLTVL.

The table lists this clone with a few counts. The chain employs TRBV5-4 and TRBJ1-4; 7 bases agree with TRBD1. Germline CDR1 SGHNT, CDR2 YYREEE (reference sequence). CDR3 length: 15 amino acids. V shed 0 bases, J shed 2 bases, and the junction held 1 base outside the gene matches. The CDR3 DNA sequence: TGTGCCAGCAGCTTGGAGGGGGCGACTAATGAAAAACTGTTTTTT. This translates into CASSLEGATNEKLFF.

The genes are TRBV25-1 and TRBJ2-1; D ambiguous. In germline, CDR1 is MGHDK, CDR2 SYGVNS. The V end lost 7 bases, the J end lost 0 bases, and 7 bases lay between the germline ends. There are 13 residues in the CDR3. As DNA, the CDR3 is TGTGCCAGCACCAGATACTCCTACAATGAGCAGTTCTTC. It translates to CASTRYSYNEQFF.

This clone was observed a few times. J is TRBJ2-7 and V is TRBV19, with TRBD1 identical over 12 bases. Trimming removed 4 bases from V and 7 bases from J; junction bases left unmatched: 11. The length of the CDR3 is 16 residues. CDR1 and CDR2 from the germline V gene are LNHDA and SQIVND (reference sequence). The CDR3 coding sequence is TGTGCCAGTAGTAGCCGGGACAGGGGGCGCGGAAGAGAGCAGTACTTC. Protein: CASSSRDRGRGREQYF.

This sequence joins TRBV6-4 and TRBJ1-4; the D gene is possibly TRBD1 (5 bases). CDR3 size: 13 residues. Germline CDR1 reads MRHNA; CDR2 reads SNTAGT. Trimming removed 5 bases from V and 7 bases from J, with 11 bases in between. The CDR3 here is CASSLQGGEKLFF. In DNA form, the CDR3 reads TGTGCCAGCAGTCTCCAGGGAGGTGAAAAACTGTTTTTT.

This clone came up a few times. This rearrangement joins TRBV18 to TRBJ2-3; 10 bases line up with TRBD2. This CDR3 region has 16 residues. Trimming at V came to 1 base and at J to 1 base, leaving 2 bases not matched to a gene. Germline CDR1 is KGHSH and CDR2 is LQKENI. The CDR3 region has the DNA TGTGCCAGCTCACCACTTACTAGCGGGGGCACAGATACGCAGTATTTT. It is translated as CASSPLTSGGTDTQYF.

This clone was observed a handful of times. The chain links TRBV19 to TRBJ2-7; the match to TRBD2 covers 9 bases. The CDR3 totals 14 residues. The trim removed 5 bases at V and 5 bases at J, leaving 7 bases unmatched. CDR1 and CDR2 from the germline V gene are LNHDA and SQIVND (reference sequence). The CDR3 sequence: CASSLGLASHEQYF. For the CDR3, the DNA is TGTGCCAGTAGTCTTGGACTAGCGAGCCACGAGCAGTACTTC.